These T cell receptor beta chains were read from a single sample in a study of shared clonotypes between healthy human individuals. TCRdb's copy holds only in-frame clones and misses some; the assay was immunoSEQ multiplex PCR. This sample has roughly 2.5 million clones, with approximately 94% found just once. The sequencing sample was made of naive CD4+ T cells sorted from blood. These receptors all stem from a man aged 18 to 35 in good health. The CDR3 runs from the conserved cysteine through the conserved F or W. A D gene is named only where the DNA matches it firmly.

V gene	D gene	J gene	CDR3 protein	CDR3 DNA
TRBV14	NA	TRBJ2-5	CASSQVRGLSETQYF	TGTGCCAGCAGCCAAGTGCGGGGGCTTTCGGAGACCCAGTACTTC
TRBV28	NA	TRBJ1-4	CATQGSNEKLFF	TGTGCCACCCAGGGTTCTAATGAAAAACTGTTTTTT
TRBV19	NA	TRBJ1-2	CASSIDGVGGGYGYTF	TGTGCCAGTAGTATCGACGGGGTTGGGGGAGGATATGGCTACACCTTC
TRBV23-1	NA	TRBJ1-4	CASSQSFRGTEKLFF	TGCGCCAGCAGTCAATCGTTCAGGGGCACTGAAAAACTGTTTTTT
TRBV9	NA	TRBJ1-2	CASSKKSINYGYTF	TGTGCCAGCAGCAAGAAGAGCATTAACTATGGCTACACCTTC
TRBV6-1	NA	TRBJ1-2	CASSEEAGYGYTF	TGTGCCAGCAGTGAAGAAGCAGGGTATGGCTACACCTTC
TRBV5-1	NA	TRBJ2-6	CASSFGDPSGANVLTF	TGCGCCAGCAGCTTCGGGGATCCCTCTGGGGCCAACGTCCTGACTTTC
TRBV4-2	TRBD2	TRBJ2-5	CASSQLAGGGKETQYF	TGTGCCAGCAGCCAACTAGCGGGGGGAGGAAAAGAGACCCAGTACTTC
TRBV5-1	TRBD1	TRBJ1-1	CASSWEGAEGTEAFF	TGCGCCAGCAGCTGGGAGGGGGCTGAGGGCACTGAAGCTTTCTTT
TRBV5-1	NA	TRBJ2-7	CASSLDGSLNEQYF	TGCGCCAGCAGCTTGGATGGTAGCTTGAACGAGCAGTACTTC
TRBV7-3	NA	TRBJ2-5	CASSTQGMETQYF	TGTGCCAGCAGCACTCAGGGCATGGAGACCCAGTACTTC